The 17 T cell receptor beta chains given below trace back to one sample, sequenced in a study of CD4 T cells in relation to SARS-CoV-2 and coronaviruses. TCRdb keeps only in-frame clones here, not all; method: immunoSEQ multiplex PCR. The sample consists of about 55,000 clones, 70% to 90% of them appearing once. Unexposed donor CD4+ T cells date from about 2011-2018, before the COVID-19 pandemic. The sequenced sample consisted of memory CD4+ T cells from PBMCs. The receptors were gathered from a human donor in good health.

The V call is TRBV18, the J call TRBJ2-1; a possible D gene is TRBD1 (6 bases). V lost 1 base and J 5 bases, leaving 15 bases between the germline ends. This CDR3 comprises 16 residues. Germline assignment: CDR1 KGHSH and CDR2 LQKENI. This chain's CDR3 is CASSPQPARGNNEQFF. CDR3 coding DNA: TGTGCCAGCTCACCACAACCAGCTAGGGGGAACAATGAGCAGTTCTTC.

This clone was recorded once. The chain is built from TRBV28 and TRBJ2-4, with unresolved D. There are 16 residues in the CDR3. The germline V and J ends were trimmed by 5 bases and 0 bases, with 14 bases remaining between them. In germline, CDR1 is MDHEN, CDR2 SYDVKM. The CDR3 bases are TGTGCCAGCAGTGCCAACGCGATCTTAGCCAAAAACATTCAGTACTTC. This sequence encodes CASSANAILAKNIQYF.

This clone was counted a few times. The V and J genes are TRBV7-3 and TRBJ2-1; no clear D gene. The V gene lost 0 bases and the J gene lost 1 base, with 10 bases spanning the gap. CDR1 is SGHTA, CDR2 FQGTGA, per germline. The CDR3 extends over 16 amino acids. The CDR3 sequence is CASSLTGAESYNEQFF. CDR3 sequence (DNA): TGTGCCAGCAGCTTAACTGGAGCAGAGTCCTACAATGAGCAGTTCTTC.

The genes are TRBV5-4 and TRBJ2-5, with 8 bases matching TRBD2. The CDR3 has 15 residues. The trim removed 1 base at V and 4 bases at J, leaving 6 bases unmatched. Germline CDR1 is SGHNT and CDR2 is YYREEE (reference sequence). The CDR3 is CASSLTSGGGETQYF. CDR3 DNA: TGTGCCAGCAGCTTGACTAGCGGAGGGGGAGAGACCCAGTACTTC.

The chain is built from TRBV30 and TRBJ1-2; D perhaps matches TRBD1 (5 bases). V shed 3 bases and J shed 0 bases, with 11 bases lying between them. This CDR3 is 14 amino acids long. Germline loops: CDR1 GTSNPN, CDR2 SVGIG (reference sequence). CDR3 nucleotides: TGTGCCTGGAGCCGGGACTACACTAACTATGGCTACACCTTC. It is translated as CAWSRDYTNYGYTF.

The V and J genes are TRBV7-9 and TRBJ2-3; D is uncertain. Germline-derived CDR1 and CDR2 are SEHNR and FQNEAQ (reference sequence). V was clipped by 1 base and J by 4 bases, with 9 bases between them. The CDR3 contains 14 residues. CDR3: CASSLGSGADTQYF. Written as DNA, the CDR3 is TGTGCCAGCAGCTTAGGATCTGGGGCAGATACGCAGTATTTT.

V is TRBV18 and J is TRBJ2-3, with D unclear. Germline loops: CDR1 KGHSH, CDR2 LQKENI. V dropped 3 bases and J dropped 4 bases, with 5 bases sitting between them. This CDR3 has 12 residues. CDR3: CASSPLSDTQYF. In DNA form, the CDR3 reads TGTGCCAGCTCACCTCTATCAGATACGCAGTATTTT.

DNA for the CDR3: TGTGCCAGCAGCTTTTCTAGCGGGAGAGGGAATGAGCAGTTCTTC. As protein: CASSFSSGRGNEQFF. The V call is TRBV11-2, the J call TRBJ2-1, with TRBD2 matching 10 bases. J lost 7 bases, V lost 3 bases, and 6 bases had no gene match. This CDR3 has 15 residues. Germline CDR1 reads SGHAT; CDR2 reads FQNNGV.

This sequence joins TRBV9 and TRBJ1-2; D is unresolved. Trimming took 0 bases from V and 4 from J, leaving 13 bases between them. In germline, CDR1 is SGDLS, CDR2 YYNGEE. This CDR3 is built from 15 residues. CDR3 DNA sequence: TGTGCCAGCAGCGTAGCGGAGGGCAATCCCTATGGCTACACCTTC. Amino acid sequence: CASSVAEGNPYGYTF.

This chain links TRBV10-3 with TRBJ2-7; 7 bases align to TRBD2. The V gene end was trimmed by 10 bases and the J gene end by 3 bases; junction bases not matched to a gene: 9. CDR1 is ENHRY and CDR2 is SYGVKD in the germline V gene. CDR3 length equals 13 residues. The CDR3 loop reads CATRDYLGYEQYF. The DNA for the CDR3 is TGTGCCACCCGGGACTATTTAGGCTACGAGCAGTACTTC.

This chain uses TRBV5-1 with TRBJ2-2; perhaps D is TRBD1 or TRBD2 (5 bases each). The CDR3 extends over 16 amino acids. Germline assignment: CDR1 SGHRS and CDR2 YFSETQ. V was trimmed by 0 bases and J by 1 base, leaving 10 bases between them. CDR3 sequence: CASSLVPGLNTGELFF. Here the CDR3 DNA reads TGCGCCAGCAGCTTGGTGCCGGGGCTGAACACCGGGGAGCTGTTTTTT.

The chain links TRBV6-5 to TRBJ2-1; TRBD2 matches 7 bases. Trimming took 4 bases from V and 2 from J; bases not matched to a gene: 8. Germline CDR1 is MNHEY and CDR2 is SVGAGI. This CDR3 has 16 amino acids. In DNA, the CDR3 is TGTGCCAGCAGTTGGGCTAGCGGAGCGGCCTACAATGAGCAGTTCTTC. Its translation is CASSWASGAAYNEQFF.

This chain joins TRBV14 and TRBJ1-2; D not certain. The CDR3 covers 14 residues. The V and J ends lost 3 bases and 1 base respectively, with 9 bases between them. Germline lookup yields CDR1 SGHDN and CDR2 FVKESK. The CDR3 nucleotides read TGTGCCAGCAGCCATCTCAGAGATAACTATGGCTACACCTTC. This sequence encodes CASSHLRDNYGYTF.

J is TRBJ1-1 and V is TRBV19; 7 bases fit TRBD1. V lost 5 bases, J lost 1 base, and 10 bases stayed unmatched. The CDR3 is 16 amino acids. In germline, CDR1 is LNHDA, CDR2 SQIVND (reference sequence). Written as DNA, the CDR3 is TGTGCCAGTAGTGTCAGGACAGGCGAAGGGAACACTGAAGCTTTCTTT. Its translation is CASSVRTGEGNTEAFF.

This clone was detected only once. The CDR3 loop reads CAWRSTGRGYEQYF. CDR3 DNA: TGTGCCTGGAGGTCGACAGGGAGAGGCTACGAGCAGTACTTC. V gene TRBV30 combines with J gene TRBJ2-7; 7 bases fit TRBD1. Germline V CDR1 and CDR2: GTSNPN, SVGIG (reference sequence). V shed 3 bases and J 3 bases; nucleotides not matched to a gene: 8. The CDR3 has 14 residues.

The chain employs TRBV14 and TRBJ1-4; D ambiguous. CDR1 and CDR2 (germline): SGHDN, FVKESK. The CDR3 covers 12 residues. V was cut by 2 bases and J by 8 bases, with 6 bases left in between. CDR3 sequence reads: CASSQPGEKLFF. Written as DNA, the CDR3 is TGTGCCAGCAGCCAACCGGGGGAAAAACTGTTTTTT.

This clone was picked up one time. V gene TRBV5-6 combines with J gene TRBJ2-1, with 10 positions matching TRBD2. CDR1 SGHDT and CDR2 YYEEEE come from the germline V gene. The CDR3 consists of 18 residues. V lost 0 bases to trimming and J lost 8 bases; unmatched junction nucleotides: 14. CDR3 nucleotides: TGTGCCAGCAGCTTGGGCGATCTAGCGGGAGATTGGGGGGATGAGCAGTTCTTC. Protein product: CASSLGDLAGDWGDEQFF.